This note documents a single T cell receptor (beta chain) sequence. Its antigen is currently unknown. The data belong to a study of T cell clonotyping in hematopoietic cell transplantation. Study observations and caveats: No sorting was done, leaving CD4 and CD8 contributions mixed. Recipient TCR diversity dropped after transplant; expanded clonotypes rose from day 30 to 180.

Method: immunoSEQ multiplex PCR; TCRdb's copy keeps in-frame clones and lacks some. The table has 4,500 to 5,000 clones, around 95% seen once. Samples: about 28 days before transplant, then days 30, 100 and 180 after. Germline CDR1 SGHTA, CDR2 FQGNSA. The V and J ends lost 0 bases and 4 bases, in that order; junction bases with no gene match: 0. This CDR3 contains 13 residues. The gene calls are TRBV7-2 and TRBJ2-7; 7 nucleotides agree with TRBD1. The origin of this receptor is a male patient between 60 and 69 years old who had an allogeneic stem cell transplant from a related donor, so the T cells may come from the graft donor. Some clones in this sample may be carry-over from other donors' samples. Sequencing used PBMCs, obtained 180 days after allogeneic stem cell transplant. CDR3 sequence (DNA): TGTGCCAGCAGCTTAGCGACAGGGTACGAGCAGTACTTC. Protein: CASSLATGYEQYF.